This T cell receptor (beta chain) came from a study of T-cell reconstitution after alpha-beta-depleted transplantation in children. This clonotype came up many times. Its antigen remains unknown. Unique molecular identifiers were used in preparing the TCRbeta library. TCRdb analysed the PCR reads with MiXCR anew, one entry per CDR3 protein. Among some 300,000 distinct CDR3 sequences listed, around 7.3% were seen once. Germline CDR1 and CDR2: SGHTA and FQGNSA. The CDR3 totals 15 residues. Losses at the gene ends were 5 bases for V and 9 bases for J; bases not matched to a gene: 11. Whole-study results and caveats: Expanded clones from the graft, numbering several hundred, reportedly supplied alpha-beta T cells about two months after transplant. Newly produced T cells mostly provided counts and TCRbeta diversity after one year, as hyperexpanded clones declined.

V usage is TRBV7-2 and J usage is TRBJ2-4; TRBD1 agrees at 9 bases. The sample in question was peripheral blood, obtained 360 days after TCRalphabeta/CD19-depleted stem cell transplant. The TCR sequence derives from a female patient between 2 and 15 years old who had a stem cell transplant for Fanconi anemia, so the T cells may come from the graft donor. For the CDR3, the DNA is TGTGCCAGCAGCCTTGTCCCGGGACAGGGAACCATTCAGTACTTC. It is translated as CASSLVPGQGTIQYF.